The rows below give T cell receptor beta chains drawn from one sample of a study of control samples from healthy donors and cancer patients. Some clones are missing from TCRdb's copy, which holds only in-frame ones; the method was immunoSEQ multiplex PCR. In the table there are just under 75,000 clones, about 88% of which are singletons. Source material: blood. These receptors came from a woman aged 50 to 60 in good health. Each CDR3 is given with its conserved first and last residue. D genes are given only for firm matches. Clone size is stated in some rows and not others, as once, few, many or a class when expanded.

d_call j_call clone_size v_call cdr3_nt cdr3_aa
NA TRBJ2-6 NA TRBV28 TGTGCCAGTGTCGGAGGGGGGTCCTCTGGGGCCAACGTCCTGACTTTC CASVGGGSSGANVLTF
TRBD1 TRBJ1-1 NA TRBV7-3 TGTGCCAGCAGCCCGGGACAGGCGAACACTGAAGCTTTCTTT CASSPGQANTEAFF
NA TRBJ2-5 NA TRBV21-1 TGTGCCAGCAGCAAAAGAAAGGCCCGGCAGGAGAGCCAAGAGACCCAGTACTTC CASSKRKARQESQETQYF
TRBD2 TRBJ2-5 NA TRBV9 TGTGCCAGCAGCCCAGCGGGAGGAGAGACCCAGTACTTC CASSPAGGETQYF
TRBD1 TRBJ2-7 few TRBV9 TGTGCCAGCAGTCGCTCCGGGACAGAGACCTACGAGCAGTACTTC CASSRSGTETYEQYF
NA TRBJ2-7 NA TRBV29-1 TGCAGCGTTGAAGATCACGCTCTGGGAGGGGGCGAGCAGTACTTC CSVEDHALGGGEQYF
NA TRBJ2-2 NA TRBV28 TGTGCCAGCAGTTTAGGTTTGGGATTCACCGGGGAGCTGTTTTTT CASSLGLGFTGELFF
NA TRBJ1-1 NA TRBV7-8 TGTGCCAGCAGCTTAGTAGCCACGAGAAGCACTGAAGCTTTCTTT CASSLVATRSTEAFF
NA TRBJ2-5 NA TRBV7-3 TGTGCCAGCAGCCTCAGACCCCAAGAGACCCAGTACTTC CASSLRPQETQYF
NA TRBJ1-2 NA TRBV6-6 TGTGCCAGCAGTTACGTTGGCTACACCTTC CASSYVGYTF
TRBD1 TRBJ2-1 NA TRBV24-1 TGTGCCACCAGTGATCCCGGGACAGGGGGCTGGGATGAGCAGTTCTTC CATSDPGTGGWDEQFF
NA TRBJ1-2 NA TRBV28 TGTGCCAGCAGCAGGGACGGAGGCTACACCTTC CASSRDGGYTF
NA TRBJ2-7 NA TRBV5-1 TGCGCCAGCAGCTTACAGGGCTACGAGCAGTACTTC CASSLQGYEQYF
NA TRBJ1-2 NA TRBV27 TGTGCCAGCAGTTTATCGCAGCTGGACTATGGCTACACCTTC CASSLSQLDYGYTF
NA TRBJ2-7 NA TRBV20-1 TGCAGTGCTAGTTCGCAGCGCAAGACCTACGAGCAGTACTTC CSASSQRKTYEQYF
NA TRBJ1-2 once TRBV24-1 TGTGCCACCAGTGCCTCCCCGAACGAGGGGGACTATGGCTACACCTTC CATSASPNEGDYGYTF
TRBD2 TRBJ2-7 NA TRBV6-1 TGTGCCAGCAGTGAAGCAGCGGGAGAGTACTACGAGCAGTACTTC CASSEAAGEYYEQYF
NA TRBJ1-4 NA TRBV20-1 TGCAGTGCTAGCCCTGAAAAACTGTTTTTT CSASPEKLFF
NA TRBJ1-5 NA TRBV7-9 TGTGCCAGCAGCTTAGCGTCCGGGATAGCTGGCAATCAGCCCCAGCATTTT CASSLASGIAGNQPQHF
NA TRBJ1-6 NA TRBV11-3 TGTGCCAGCAGCCCTCCACCGGGACGGTCTAATTCACCCCTCCACTTT CASSPPPGRSNSPLHF
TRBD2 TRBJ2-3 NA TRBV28 TGTGCCAGCCACCGGGTACGCGGGACTAACACAGATACGCAGTATTTT CASHRVRGTNTDTQYF
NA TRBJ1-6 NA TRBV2 TGTGCCAGCAGTGGTATTTCACCCCTCCACTTT CASSGISPLHF
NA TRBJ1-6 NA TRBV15 TGTGCCACCAGCACTCTCCAGGAGGGCCTCCTCCACTTT CATSTLQEGLLHF
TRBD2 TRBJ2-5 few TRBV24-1 TGTGCCACCAGTGATTCCATCCAAAGCGGGAGGTACCAAGAGACCCAGTACTTC CATSDSIQSGRYQETQYF
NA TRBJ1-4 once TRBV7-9 TGTGCCAGCAGCTCCACCAGCCCGAGTTTGGTCCATAATGAAAAACTGTTTTTT CASSSTSPSLVHNEKLFF
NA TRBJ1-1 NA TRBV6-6 TGTGCCAGCAAATTAAGAGGGCTCTTCACTGAAGCTTTCTTT CASKLRGLFTEAFF
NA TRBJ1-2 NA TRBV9 TGTGCCAGCAGCGTAGAATCGGGGGCTGAAGGCTACACCTTC CASSVESGAEGYTF
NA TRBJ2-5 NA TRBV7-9 TGTGCCAGCAGCTTGGAGGGGGCGAAGACCCAGTACTTC CASSLEGAKTQYF
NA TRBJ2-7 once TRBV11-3 TGTGCCAGCAGCTTAGGGGGTTCCTACGAGCAGTACTTC CASSLGGSYEQYF
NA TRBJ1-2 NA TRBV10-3 TGTGCCGCCCCGAGGCGAGTCAGGGGCCTTTATGGCTACACCTTC CAAPRRVRGLYGYTF
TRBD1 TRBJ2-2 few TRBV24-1 TGTGCCACCAGACAGGGGGCCTGGGGCACCGGGGAGCTGTTTTTT CATRQGAWGTGELFF
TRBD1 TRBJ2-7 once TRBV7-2 TGTGCCAGCAGCGCCCCGGACAGGGACACCTACGAGCAGTACTTC CASSAPDRDTYEQYF
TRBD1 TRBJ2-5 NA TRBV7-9 TGTGCCAGCAGCCGCGTTGACAGGGGAGAGACCCAGTACTTC CASSRVDRGETQYF
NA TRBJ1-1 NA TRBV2 TGTGCCAGCATAGACGGAGGGGACACTGAAGCTTTCTTT CASIDGGDTEAFF
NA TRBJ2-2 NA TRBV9 TGTGCCAGCAGCGTAGGCGGGACAACTCATCCCTACCTGAACACCGGGGAGCTGTTTTTT CASSVGGTTHPYLNTGELFF
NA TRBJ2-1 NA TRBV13 TGTGCCAGCAGCGATCCACGGGCAACGAATGAGCAGTTCTTC CASSDPRATNEQFF
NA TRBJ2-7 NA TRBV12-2 TGTGCAAGTCGCTTTAAGAAGGGGATCTCCTACGAGCAGTACTTC CASRFKKGISYEQYF
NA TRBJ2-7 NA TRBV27 TGTGCCAGCAGTTCCTCAACAGGACCCTACGAGCAGTACTTC CASSSSTGPYEQYF
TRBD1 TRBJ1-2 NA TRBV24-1 TGTGCCACCAGTGACTCGGACAGGGCCTATGGCTACACCTTC CATSDSDRAYGYTF
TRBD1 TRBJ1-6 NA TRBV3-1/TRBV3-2 TGTGCCAGCAGCATGCACGCCGGGACAGGTCTCCACTTT CASSMHAGTGLHF
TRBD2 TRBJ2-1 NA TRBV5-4 TGTGCCAGCAGCTTGGGGCCCGGCGGGAGCGGGGGGAATGAGCAGTTCTTC CASSLGPGGSGGNEQFF
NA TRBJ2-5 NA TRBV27 TGTGCCAGCAGTTTATCGAGACAGAAAGGAGAGACCCAGTACTTC CASSLSRQKGETQYF
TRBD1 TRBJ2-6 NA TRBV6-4 TGTGCCAGCAGTGAACAAGGACAGGAGGTCACTGGGGCCAACGTCCTGACTTTC CASSEQGQEVTGANVLTF
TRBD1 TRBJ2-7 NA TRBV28 TGTGCCAGCAGTTCTTTGACAGGGGGGGGCTACGAGCAGTACTTC CASSSLTGGGYEQYF
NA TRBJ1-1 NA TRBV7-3 TGTGCCAGCAGCCTCACGGGCCCGAACACTGAAGCTTTCTTT CASSLTGPNTEAFF
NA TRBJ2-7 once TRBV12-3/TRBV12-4 TGTGCCACGGGAGGCAGGGGGGGTTACGAGCAGTACTTC CATGGRGGYEQYF
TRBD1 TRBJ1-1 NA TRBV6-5 TGTGCCAGCAGTTACCAGGGACAGCTGAACACTGAAGCTTTCTTT CASSYQGQLNTEAFF
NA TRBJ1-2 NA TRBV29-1 TGCAGCGTTCAGGGAGGCTATGGCTACACCTTC CSVQGGYGYTF
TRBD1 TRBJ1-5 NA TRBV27 TGTGCCAGCAGTCCTAGGTCAGGGGGCGGTCAGCCCCAGCATTTT CASSPRSGGGQPQHF
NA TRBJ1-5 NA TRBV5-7 TGTGCCAGCAGCTTGGTATTCAGCAGGGAAAATCAGCCCCAGCATTTT CASSLVFSRENQPQHF
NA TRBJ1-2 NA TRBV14 TGTGCCAGCAGCCAAGGGGGAATTGGTGGCTACACCTTC CASSQGGIGGYTF
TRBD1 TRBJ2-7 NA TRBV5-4 TGTGCCAGCAGCAGGACAGGGGACGAGCAGTACTTC CASSRTGDEQYF
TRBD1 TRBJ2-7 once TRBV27 TGTGCCAGCAGTTTATCCGGGACAGGGGCTCCCTACGAGCAGTACTTC CASSLSGTGAPYEQYF
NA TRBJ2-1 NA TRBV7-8 TGTGCCAGCAGCTCGCGTCCATCGGACAGGACACTAGCGTATGAGCAGTTCTTC CASSSRPSDRTLAYEQFF
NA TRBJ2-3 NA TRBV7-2 TGTGCCAGCAGCTTAGCCCGGATGCCAGATACGCAGTATTTT CASSLARMPDTQYF
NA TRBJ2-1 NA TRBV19 TGTGCCAGTAGTATTGTTCGGACAAGGGGGTACAATGAGCAGTTCTTC CASSIVRTRGYNEQFF